Following are 19 T cell receptor beta chains from one sample sequenced in a study of Ad26.COV2.S vaccination and SARS-CoV-2 variants. Some clones are missing from TCRdb's copy, which holds only in-frame ones; the method was immunoSEQ multiplex PCR. Among 410,000 or so clones listed, more than 80% were seen once. Sample treatment: 19 received Ad26.COV2.S at low or high dose, single or two shots; about 5 received placebo; per-sample allocation not given. Samples analyzed were those drawn on day 63 after the first vaccine or placebo injection. Sequencing was performed on peripheral blood, taken in a trial of Ad26.COV2.S vaccine versus placebo. The receptors originated from a person between 18 and 59 years old who received the Ad26.COV2.S COVID-19 vaccine or a placebo.

V and J are TRBV7-9 and TRBJ2-2; TRBD2 aligns across 7 bases. CDR1 is SEHNR, CDR2 FQNEAQ, per germline (reference sequence). V trimming: 3 bases; J trimming: 4 bases; junction bases outside the gene matches: 11. CDR3 length: 17 amino acids. CDR3 DNA sequence: TGTGCCAGCAGCTTGGCGGGGCGGGAGTTGAGCACCGGGGAGCTGTTTTTT. Its protein is CASSLAGRELSTGELFF.

The rearrangement joins TRBV6-5 to TRBJ1-1; a possible D gene is TRBD1 (5 bases). The CDR3 has 13 residues. CDR1 and CDR2 from the germline V gene are MNHEY and SVGAGI. Trimming cost V 6 bases and J 1 base, with 9 bases left between them. Written as DNA, the CDR3 is TGTGCCAGCAGCGACACAGGGAACACTGAAGCTTTCTTT. This encodes CASSDTGNTEAFF.

This rearrangement joins TRBV5-1 to TRBJ1-1, with 9 bases fitting TRBD1. The CDR3 runs to 15 residues. The germline V gene has CDR1 SGHRS and CDR2 YFSETQ. J was trimmed by 1 base and V by 4 bases; bases with no gene match: 5. As DNA, the CDR3 is TGCGCCAGCAGCGGACACAGGGGGCCGAACACTGAAGCTTTCTTT. Its translation is CASSGHRGPNTEAFF.

The rearrangement links TRBV28 to TRBJ1-1; unclear D gene. Deletions cut 5 bases from V and 5 bases from J, with 15 bases between. The CDR3 is 14 amino acids. CDR1 is MDHEN and CDR2 is SYDVKM in the germline V gene. The CDR3 nucleotides are TGTGCCAGCAGTCTACCTGACCCGGGTACTGAAGCTTTCTTT. This sequence encodes CASSLPDPGTEAFF.

This sequence joins TRBV7-2 and TRBJ1-2; tentative D call: TRBD1 (5 bases). Germline V gene lookup returns CDR1 SGHTA and CDR2 FQGNSA. The CDR3 extends over 15 amino acids. V was pared by 5 bases and J by 0 bases, with 13 bases between. The CDR3 spells CASSIRQKANYGYTF. In DNA, the CDR3 is TGTGCCAGCAGCATACGACAGAAAGCTAACTATGGCTACACCTTC.

The chain is built from TRBV21-1 and TRBJ1-2. TRBV21-1 is an annotated pseudogene. CDR3 length: 12 amino acids. CDR3: CASTGTRSGYTF. The CDR3 nucleotides read TGTGCCAGCACCGGGACTCGGTCTGGCTACACCTTC.

This clone was recorded only once. The rearrangement joins TRBV6-5 to TRBJ2-7; weak D call: TRBD1 (6 bases). This CDR3 spans 15 amino acids. Trimming removed 0 bases at V and 0 bases at J, with 9 bases between. Germline V gene data show CDR1 as MNHEY and CDR2 as SVGAGI. CDR3 sequence reads: CASSYSGQPSYEQYF. The CDR3 nucleotides are TGTGCCAGCAGTTACTCCGGACAGCCCTCCTACGAGCAGTACTTC.

The V call is TRBV7-3, the J call TRBJ2-1; weak D call: TRBD1 (7 bases). Germline V CDR1 and CDR2: SGHTA, FQGTGA. Between the trimmed V and J ends, which lost 4 bases and 9 bases, there was a span of 16 bases. CDR3 length equals 14 residues. CDR3 nucleotide sequence: TGTGCCAGCAGCTCGAGACAGGGACTGCTTGAGCAGTTCTTC. Amino acid sequence: CASSSRQGLLEQFF.

V is TRBV5-1 and J is TRBJ1-2; D not certain. V was clipped by 4 bases and J by 8 bases, with 15 bases between them. Per the germline V gene, CDR1 is SGHRS and CDR2 is YFSETQ. The CDR3 loop spans 13 amino acids. The CDR3 is CASSDIGDRGYTF. The CDR3 bases are TGCGCCAGCAGCGACATTGGGGATCGGGGCTACACCTTC.

This chain joins TRBV15 and TRBJ2-7; tentative D call: TRBD2 (7 bases). CDR1 and CDR2 from the germline V gene are LNHNV and YYDKDF (reference sequence). Deletions cut 0 bases from V and 6 bases from J, with 18 bases between. The CDR3 sequence is 16 residues long. For the CDR3, the DNA is TGTGCCACCAGCAGAGATAGCCGGGGGGCCGGGGGCGAGCAGTACTTC. The encoded protein is CATSRDSRGAGGEQYF.

The chain employs TRBV30 and TRBJ1-1; no reliable D call. Germline V gene sequence: CDR1 GTSNPN, CDR2 SVGIG (reference sequence). The length of the CDR3 is 12 residues. V lost 8 bases and J lost 5, with 15 bases in between. The DNA of the CDR3 is TGTGCCCTTGTAAGTCCCTGGACTGAAGCTTTCTTT. It translates to CALVSPWTEAFF.

The V gene is TRBV12-3 or TRBV12-4, the J gene TRBJ2-7; D may match TRBD1 or TRBD2 (5 bases each). The CDR3 is 13 residues long. The V end was cut by 4 bases, the J end by 5 bases, with 12 bases between. The CDR3: CASSSRGLNEQYF. CDR3 coding DNA: TGTGCCAGCAGTTCCCGGGGCCTTAACGAGCAGTACTTC.

The V gene is TRBV29-1, the J gene TRBJ2-3, with D possibly TRBD2 on 6 matching bases. This CDR3 comprises 14 residues. CDR1 SQVTM and CDR2 ANQGSEA come from the germline V gene. Trimming removed 4 bases from V and 2 bases from J, with 13 bases in between. CDR3 region: CSVVEREYTDTQYF. The CDR3 DNA follows: TGCAGCGTTGTAGAACGGGAGTACACAGATACGCAGTATTTT.

J is TRBJ2-7 and V is TRBV27; D not resolved. CDR1 is MNHEY and CDR2 is SMNVEV in the germline V gene (reference sequence). V was trimmed by 2 bases and J by 1 base, leaving 15 bases between them. The CDR3 covers 16 residues. The CDR3 is CASSLNLGTKSYEQYF. The CDR3 DNA reads as TGTGCCAGCAGTTTAAATTTAGGCACGAAGTCCTACGAGCAGTACTTC.

The chain is built from TRBV12-5 and TRBJ2-7, with D maybe TRBD2 (6 bases). CDR3 length: 13 amino acids. Trimming left V 8 bases short and J 0 bases short, with 11 bases between. Germline lookup yields CDR1 LGHNT and CDR2 FRNRAP. The CDR3 here is CASRRGSSYEQYF. CDR3 in DNA: TGTGCTAGTAGGCGGGGCAGCTCCTACGAGCAGTACTTC.

The chain employs TRBV6-2 or TRBV6-3 and TRBJ2-5, with D perhaps given as TRBD1 or TRBD2 (5 bases each). CDR3 length: 16 amino acids. Germline V gene data show CDR1 as MNHEY and CDR2 as SVGEGT. Deletions cut 4 bases from V and 0 bases from J, with 15 bases between. The CDR3 region is CASSSLSGPYQETQYF. The CDR3, as DNA: TGTGCCAGCAGTTCCCTATCGGGACCGTACCAAGAGACCCAGTACTTC.

The chain carries TRBV19 and TRBJ1-5, with no clear D. V gave up 6 bases and J gave up 7 bases, with 13 bases separating them. The germline V gene has CDR1 LNHDA and CDR2 SQIVND (reference sequence). The CDR3 totals 13 residues. DNA of the CDR3: TGTGCCAGTAGGCCTCAGCTTGGGCAGCCCCAGCATTTT. Protein sequence: CASRPQLGQPQHF.

As for this clone: At the DNA level, this CDR3 is encoded by other sequences in the same sample as well. The CDR3 sequence: CASSQEGGSYEQYF. CDR3 coding DNA: TGCGCCAGCAGCCAAGAAGGCGGGAGTTACGAGCAGTACTTC. The chain employs TRBV4-1 and TRBJ2-7; TRBD2 matches at 7 bases. The trim removed 0 bases at V and 4 bases at J, leaving 3 bases unmatched. The germline V gene encodes CDR1 MGHRA and CDR2 YSYEKL. The CDR3 runs 14 residues.

The chain employs TRBV18 and TRBJ2-7; TRBD1 agrees at 7 bases. The CDR3 has 14 residues. J lost 1 base, V lost 6 bases, and 6 bases had no gene match. Germline values: CDR1 KGHSH, CDR2 LQKENI. This chain's CDR3 is CASSRTGRSYEQYF. CDR3 nucleotides: TGTGCCAGCTCTCGGACAGGCCGTTCCTACGAGCAGTACTTC.